Listed below are T cell receptor beta chains from one sample, sequenced in a study of shared clonotypes between healthy human individuals. The protocol was immunoSEQ multiplex PCR, while the TCRdb copy is restricted to in-frame clones and leaves out a portion. The sample includes 450,000 to 650,000 clones, roughly 79% of them seen just once. The sample taken for sequencing was PBMCs. The receptor set was obtained from a woman in her 40s in good health. Some clones in this sample may be carry-over from other donors' samples. The CDR3 runs from the conserved cysteine through the conserved F or W. The order of the fields is D gene, V gene, clone size, J gene, CDR3 protein, CDR3 DNA. The D gene is left open where the match is weak. The size field is filled for only some rows; it gives once, few, many or a size class.

>.|TRBV4-2|.|TRBJ2-6
CASSPYGGSGANVLTF
TGTGCCAGCAGCCCCTACGGGGGATCTGGGGCCAACGTCCTGACTTTC
>TRBD1|TRBV25-1|.|TRBJ2-1
CASTDRGVYNEQFF
TGTGCCAGCACAGACAGGGGGGTCTACAATGAGCAGTTCTTC
>.|TRBV6-5|.|TRBJ1-2
CASSSSTDGYTF
TGTGCCAGCAGTTCTTCAACCGATGGCTACACCTTC
>.|TRBV27|.|TRBJ1-2
CASSPQLHPGSGYTF
TGTGCCAGCAGTCCTCAACTACATCCAGGGTCCGGCTACACCTTC
>.|TRBV11-2|.|TRBJ1-3
CASSLNVERSIYF
TGTGCCAGCAGCTTAAACGTTGAGAGGTCCATATATTTT
>TRBD2|TRBV6-1|.|TRBJ2-7
CASSPSGRASEQYF
TGTGCCAGCAGTCCTAGCGGGAGGGCCTCCGAGCAGTACTTC
>TRBD2|TRBV5-1|once|TRBJ2-7
CASSLALQTSGNEQYF
TGCGCCAGCAGCTTGGCCCTGCAGACTAGCGGTAACGAGCAGTACTTC
>.|TRBV5-1|few|TRBJ1-3
CASSYGFRGNTIYF
TGCGCCAGCAGCTACGGTTTCAGAGGAAACACCATATATTTT
>.|TRBV28|.|TRBJ2-5
CATLPVSYTPIETQYF
TGTGCCACCCTCCCCGTCAGTTACACCCCGATAGAGACCCAGTACTTC
>.|TRBV6-5|.|TRBJ2-1
CASSRSRSSYNEQFF
TGTGCCAGCAGTCGCAGCCGGAGCTCCTACAATGAGCAGTTCTTC
>TRBD1|TRBV27|.|TRBJ2-3
CASRVRGQGTDTQYF
TGTGCCAGCAGGGTGAGGGGACAGGGCACAGATACGCAGTATTTT
>TRBD2|TRBV11-2|.|TRBJ2-1
CASSSSLAGASDEQFF
TGTGCCAGCAGCTCCTCCTTAGCGGGAGCTTCGGATGAGCAGTTCTTC
>.|TRBV2|.|TRBJ1-1
CASSGGRVGNTEAFF
TGTGCCAGCAGCGGGGGTAGGGTTGGGAACACTGAAGCTTTCTTT
>.|TRBV4-2|.|TRBJ1-3
CASSQDSGNTIYF
TGTGCCAGCAGCCAAGACTCTGGAAACACCATATATTTT
>.|TRBV5-1|.|TRBJ1-3
CASSLFGDSGNTIYF
TGCGCCAGCAGCTTGTTTGGGGACTCTGGAAACACCATATATTTT
>.|TRBV11-3|.|TRBJ2-3
CASSPERGPQGTQYF
TGTGCCAGCAGCCCGGAGCGGGGTCCACAGGGGACGCAGTATTTT
>TRBD1|TRBV2|.|TRBJ1-5
CASKGQGLRNQPQHF
TGTGCCAGCAAGGGACAGGGGCTTCGGAATCAGCCCCAGCATTTT
>.|TRBV2|many|TRBJ1-5
CASSGLLVSNQPQHF
TGTGCCAGCAGTGGCCTGTTAGTAAGCAATCAGCCCCAGCATTTT
>TRBD1|TRBV4-2|.|TRBJ2-6
CASSQGGWTGASGANVLTF
TGTGCCAGCAGCCAAGGGGGGTGGACAGGTGCCTCTGGGGCCAACGTCCTGACTTTC
>.|TRBV7-8|.|TRBJ2-2
CASSTGPYTSNTGELFF
TGTGCCAGCAGCACGGGGCCTTACACCTCGAACACCGGGGAGCTGTTTTTT
>TRBD1|TRBV28|.|TRBJ1-4
CASSSNGQARRKLFF
TGTGCCAGCAGTTCAAATGGACAGGCCCGCCGAAAACTGTTTTTT
>.|TRBV29-1|many|TRBJ2-1
CSVGARVHEQFF
TGCAGCGTCGGAGCCAGGGTCCATGAGCAGTTCTTC
>.|TRBV15|.|TRBJ2-2
CATSSNLYTGELFF
TGTGCCACCAGCAGTAACCTCTACACCGGGGAGCTGTTTTTT
>.|TRBV11-2|.|TRBJ2-1
CASSPMSYPEGEQFF
TGTGCCAGCAGCCCCATGAGCTACCCTGAGGGTGAGCAGTTCTTC
>.|TRBV7-7|.|TRBJ2-7
CASSAEMDHEQYF
TGTGCCAGCAGCGCGGAAATGGACCACGAGCAGTACTTC
>TRBD2|TRBV11-2|.|TRBJ2-2
CASSLLAGSVTGELFF
TGTGCCAGCAGCTTGTTAGCGGGAAGTGTCACCGGGGAGCTGTTTTTT
>.|TRBV7-2|many|TRBJ1-5
CASSLRGNQPQHF
TGTGCCAGCAGCTTACGGGGGAATCAGCCCCAGCATTTT
>.|TRBV28|.|TRBJ2-2
CASSLVDSGELFF
TGTGCCAGCAGTTTGGTAGATTCCGGGGAGCTGTTTTTT
>.|TRBV19|.|TRBJ2-3
CASSIERADTQYF
TGTGCCAGTAGTATAGAGAGGGCAGATACGCAGTATTTT
>.|TRBV15|.|TRBJ1-5
CATSDFGASNQPQHF
TGTGCCACCAGCGACTTCGGAGCTAGCAATCAGCCCCAGCATTTT